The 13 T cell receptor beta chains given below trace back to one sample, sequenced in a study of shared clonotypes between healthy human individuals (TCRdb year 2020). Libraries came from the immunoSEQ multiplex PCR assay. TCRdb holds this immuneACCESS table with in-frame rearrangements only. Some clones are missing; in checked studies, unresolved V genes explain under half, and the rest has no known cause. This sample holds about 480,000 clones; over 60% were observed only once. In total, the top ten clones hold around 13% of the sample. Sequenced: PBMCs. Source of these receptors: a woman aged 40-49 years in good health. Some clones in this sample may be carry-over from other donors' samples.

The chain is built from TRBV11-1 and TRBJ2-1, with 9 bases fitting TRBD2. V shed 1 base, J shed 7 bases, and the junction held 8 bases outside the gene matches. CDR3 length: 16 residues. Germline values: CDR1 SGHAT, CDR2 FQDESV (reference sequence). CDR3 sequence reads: CASSLVDGLAGNEQFF. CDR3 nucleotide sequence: TGTGCCAGCAGCTTAGTAGACGGGCTAGCGGGAAATGAGCAGTTCTTC.

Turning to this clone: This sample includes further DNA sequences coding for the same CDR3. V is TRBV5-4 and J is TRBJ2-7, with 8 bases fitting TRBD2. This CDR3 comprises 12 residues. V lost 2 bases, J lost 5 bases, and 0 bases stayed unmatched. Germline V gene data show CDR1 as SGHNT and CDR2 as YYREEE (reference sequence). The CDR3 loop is CASSLAGDEQYF. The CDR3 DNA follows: TGTGCCAGCAGCTTAGCGGGAGACGAGCAGTACTTC.

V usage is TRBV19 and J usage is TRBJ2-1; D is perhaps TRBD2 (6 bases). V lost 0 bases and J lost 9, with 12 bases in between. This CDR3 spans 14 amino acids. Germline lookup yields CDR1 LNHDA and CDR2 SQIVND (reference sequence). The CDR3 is CASSIDLGGFEQFF. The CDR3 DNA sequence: TGTGCCAGTAGTATAGATCTCGGGGGTTTTGAGCAGTTCTTC.

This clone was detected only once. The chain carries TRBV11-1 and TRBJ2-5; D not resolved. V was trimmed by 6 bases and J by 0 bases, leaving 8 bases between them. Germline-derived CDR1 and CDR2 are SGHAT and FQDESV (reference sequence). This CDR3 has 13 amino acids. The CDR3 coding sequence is TGTGCCAGCAGTTGGCGGTACCAAGAGACCCAGTACTTC. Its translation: CASSWRYQETQYF.

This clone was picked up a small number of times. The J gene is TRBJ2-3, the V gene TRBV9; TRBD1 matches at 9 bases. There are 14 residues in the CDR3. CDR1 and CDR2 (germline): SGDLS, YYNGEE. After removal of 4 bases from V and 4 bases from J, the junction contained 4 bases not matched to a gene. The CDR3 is CASSFRDRADTQYF. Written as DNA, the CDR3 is TGTGCCAGCAGCTTCAGGGACAGGGCAGATACGCAGTATTTT.

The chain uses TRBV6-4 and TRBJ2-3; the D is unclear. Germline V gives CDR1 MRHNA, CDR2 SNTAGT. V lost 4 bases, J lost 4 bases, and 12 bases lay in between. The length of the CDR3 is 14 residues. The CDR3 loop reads CASSATAPPDTQYF. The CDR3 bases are TGTGCCAGCAGTGCGACTGCCCCCCCAGATACGCAGTATTTT.

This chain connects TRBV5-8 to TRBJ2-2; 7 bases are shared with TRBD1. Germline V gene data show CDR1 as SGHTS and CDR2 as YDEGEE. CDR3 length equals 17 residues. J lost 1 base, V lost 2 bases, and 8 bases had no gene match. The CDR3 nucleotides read TGTGCCAGCAGCTTCACAGGGGAACGTTTGAACACCGGGGAGCTGTTTTTT. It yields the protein CASSFTGERLNTGELFF.

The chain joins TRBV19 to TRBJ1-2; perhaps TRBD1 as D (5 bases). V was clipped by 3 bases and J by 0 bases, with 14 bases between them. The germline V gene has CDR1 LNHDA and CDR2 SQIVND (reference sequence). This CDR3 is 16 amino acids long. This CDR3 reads CASSIHRLGPNYGYTF. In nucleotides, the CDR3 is TGTGCCAGTAGTATCCACCGACTGGGACCTAACTATGGCTACACCTTC.

Here the CDR3 DNA reads TGTGCCAGCAGTTTTTCGGTCCGACTAGCGGGAGTTGAGGAGACCCAGTACTTC. As protein: CASSFSVRLAGVEETQYF. The rearrangement uses TRBV28 and TRBJ2-5; TRBD2 agrees at 12 bases. The ends lost 3 bases at V and 5 bases at J; junction bases unmatched: 13. The CDR3 spans 18 residues. Germline V gene lookup returns CDR1 MDHEN and CDR2 SYDVKM.

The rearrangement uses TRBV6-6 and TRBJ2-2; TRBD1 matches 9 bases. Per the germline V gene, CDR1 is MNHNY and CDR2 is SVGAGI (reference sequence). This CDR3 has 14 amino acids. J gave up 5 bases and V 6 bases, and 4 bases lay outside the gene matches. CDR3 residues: CASRSTGGTGELFF. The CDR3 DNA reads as TGTGCCAGCAGATCGACAGGGGGTACCGGGGAGCTGTTTTTT.

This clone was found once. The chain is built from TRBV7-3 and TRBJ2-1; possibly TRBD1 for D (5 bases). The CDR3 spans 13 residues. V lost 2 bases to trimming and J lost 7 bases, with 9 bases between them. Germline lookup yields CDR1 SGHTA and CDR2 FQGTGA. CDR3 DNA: TGTGCCAGCAGCTTATCAGGGTTGAATGAGCAGTTCTTC. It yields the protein CASSLSGLNEQFF.

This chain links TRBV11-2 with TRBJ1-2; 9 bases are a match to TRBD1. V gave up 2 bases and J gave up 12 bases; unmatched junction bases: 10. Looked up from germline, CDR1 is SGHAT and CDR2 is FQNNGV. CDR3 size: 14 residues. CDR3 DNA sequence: TGTGCCAGCAGCTTAAATCCCGGGACAGGGTCGAACACCTTC. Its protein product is CASSLNPGTGSNTF.

CDR3 DNA: TGTGCCAGTAGCTTTTCCCCGGGACACCCCTCCTACGAGCAGTACTTC. Encoded protein: CASSFSPGHPSYEQYF. The chain employs TRBV19 and TRBJ2-7; possible D gene TRBD1, 6 bases. Between the trimmed V and J ends, which lost 6 bases and 0 bases, there was a span of 18 bases. The CDR3 extends over 16 amino acids. CDR1 is LNHDA, CDR2 SQIVND, per germline (reference sequence).